A selection of T cell receptor beta chains follows, all from one sample in a study of blood T cell repertoires in COVID-19. The repertoire was sequenced with immunoSEQ multiplex PCR; TCRdb's copy has only in-frame clones and lacks some. The data contain approximately 94,000 clones, about 80% of them singletons. Material for sequencing was peripheral blood. These receptors were obtained from a man in his 70s with active or convalescent COVID-19. The CDR3 runs from the conserved cysteine through the conserved F or W. Each record gives: clone size, J gene, D gene, V gene, CDR3 length, CDR3 protein. D genes are given only for firm matches. Only part of the rows carry a size: once, few, many, or a class if the clone is expanded.

clone_size: -; j_call: TRBJ2-1; d_call: TRBD2; v_call: TRBV13; cdr3_length: 15; cdr3_aa: CASSYGLAGGGEQFF
clone_size: -; j_call: TRBJ2-6; d_call: TRBD1; v_call: TRBV7-9; cdr3_length: 19; cdr3_aa: CASSFQSGTGGSGANVLTF
clone_size: few; j_call: TRBJ2-2; d_call: TRBD2; v_call: TRBV7-2; cdr3_length: 18; cdr3_aa: CASILSGLAREGTGELFF
clone_size: -; j_call: TRBJ1-5; d_call: TRBD1; v_call: TRBV19; cdr3_length: 16; cdr3_aa: CASSIGTGRINQPQHF
clone_size: few; j_call: TRBJ2-7; d_call: -; v_call: TRBV28; cdr3_length: 13; cdr3_aa: CASSFSTVVEQYF
clone_size: -; j_call: TRBJ1-1; d_call: -; v_call: TRBV6-5; cdr3_length: 11; cdr3_aa: CASTWGGEAFF
clone_size: -; j_call: TRBJ1-2; d_call: TRBD1; v_call: TRBV18; cdr3_length: 16; cdr3_aa: CASSSITGTGPRGYTF
clone_size: few; j_call: TRBJ2-7; d_call: TRBD2; v_call: TRBV2; cdr3_length: 15; cdr3_aa: CASSPPSGGRDEQYF
clone_size: -; j_call: TRBJ2-2; d_call: TRBD1; v_call: TRBV7-2; cdr3_length: 16; cdr3_aa: CASSLAQGGGTGELFF
clone_size: once; j_call: TRBJ2-1; d_call: TRBD1; v_call: TRBV9; cdr3_length: 15; cdr3_aa: CASSVETGGPNEQFF
clone_size: -; j_call: TRBJ1-5; d_call: TRBD1; v_call: TRBV27; cdr3_length: 18; cdr3_aa: CASSSKGTGGTRNQPQHF
clone_size: -; j_call: TRBJ2-7; d_call: TRBD1; v_call: TRBV7-9; cdr3_length: 17; cdr3_aa: CASSSSWGQGTSYEQYF
clone_size: -; j_call: TRBJ2-1; d_call: TRBD2; v_call: TRBV7-6; cdr3_length: 21; cdr3_aa: CASSYIAAGLAGGGSYNEQFF
clone_size: once; j_call: TRBJ2-1; d_call: TRBD2; v_call: TRBV9; cdr3_length: 16; cdr3_aa: CASSYPLGGSYNEQFF
clone_size: -; j_call: TRBJ1-4; d_call: -; v_call: TRBV2; cdr3_length: 13; cdr3_aa: CASTERGNEKLFF
clone_size: -; j_call: TRBJ1-2; d_call: -; v_call: TRBV5-1; cdr3_length: 16; cdr3_aa: CASSLVGGGATQGYTF
clone_size: -; j_call: TRBJ1-6; d_call: TRBD1; v_call: TRBV28; cdr3_length: 14; cdr3_aa: CASGTVSYNSPLHF
clone_size: -; j_call: TRBJ2-1; d_call: TRBD1; v_call: TRBV20-1; cdr3_length: 17; cdr3_aa: CSASIRGGAIVYNEQFF
clone_size: -; j_call: TRBJ1-4; d_call: TRBD1; v_call: TRBV7-9; cdr3_length: 14; cdr3_aa: CASSLTGGPEKLFF
clone_size: -; j_call: TRBJ1-6; d_call: -; v_call: TRBV6-5; cdr3_length: 14; cdr3_aa: CASRATGDNSPLHF
clone_size: -; j_call: TRBJ1-1; d_call: -; v_call: TRBV5-1; cdr3_length: 14; cdr3_aa: CASSFQGGDTEAFF
clone_size: -; j_call: TRBJ2-5; d_call: TRBD1; v_call: TRBV14; cdr3_length: 14; cdr3_aa: CASSQQGAVGAQYF
clone_size: -; j_call: TRBJ1-6; d_call: -; v_call: TRBV28; cdr3_length: 12; cdr3_aa: CASSLSGSPLHF
clone_size: -; j_call: TRBJ2-1; d_call: -; v_call: TRBV4-1; cdr3_length: 16; cdr3_aa: CASSQKRRASSDEQFF
clone_size: few; j_call: TRBJ2-3; d_call: TRBD1; v_call: TRBV27; cdr3_length: 18; cdr3_aa: CASSLYPPRGHDTDTQYF
clone_size: -; j_call: TRBJ2-7; d_call: TRBD1; v_call: TRBV29-1; cdr3_length: 14; cdr3_aa: CSVDPGTGNGEQYF
clone_size: -; j_call: TRBJ1-1; d_call: -; v_call: TRBV19; cdr3_length: 15; cdr3_aa: CASSAGLPKDTEAFF
clone_size: once; j_call: TRBJ2-1; d_call: -; v_call: TRBV12-3/TRBV12-4; cdr3_length: 12; cdr3_aa: CASSLGANEQFF
clone_size: -; j_call: TRBJ2-6; d_call: TRBD2; v_call: TRBV27; cdr3_length: 18; cdr3_aa: CASSLTGTSLAGANVLTF
clone_size: -; j_call: TRBJ2-5; d_call: TRBD2; v_call: TRBV28; cdr3_length: 14; cdr3_aa: CASRLAGGKETQYF
clone_size: -; j_call: TRBJ2-7; d_call: TRBD2; v_call: TRBV19; cdr3_length: 15; cdr3_aa: CASSIGGGGTYEQYF
clone_size: -; j_call: TRBJ2-7; d_call: TRBD2; v_call: TRBV3-1/TRBV3-2; cdr3_length: 19; cdr3_aa: CASSPQTGLGLAGLYEQYF
clone_size: once; j_call: TRBJ1-1; d_call: -; v_call: TRBV11-2; cdr3_length: 15; cdr3_aa: CASSLEPGVGTEAFF
clone_size: -; j_call: TRBJ2-1; d_call: TRBD1; v_call: TRBV19; cdr3_length: 11; cdr3_aa: CATRTGNEQFF
clone_size: -; j_call: TRBJ2-5; d_call: TRBD1; v_call: TRBV2; cdr3_length: 15; cdr3_aa: CASSFLTGGRETQYF
clone_size: -; j_call: TRBJ1-1; d_call: -; v_call: TRBV28; cdr3_length: 11; cdr3_aa: CASTLNTEAFF
clone_size: -; j_call: TRBJ2-3; d_call: TRBD1; v_call: TRBV28; cdr3_length: 14; cdr3_aa: CASTLDRGPITQYF
clone_size: -; j_call: TRBJ2-5; d_call: TRBD1; v_call: TRBV5-1; cdr3_length: 14; cdr3_aa: CASSSGTGEETQYF
clone_size: -; j_call: TRBJ1-5; d_call: -; v_call: TRBV19; cdr3_length: 13; cdr3_aa: CASSTQGYQPQHF
clone_size: medium-sized; j_call: TRBJ1-4; d_call: -; v_call: TRBV4-1; cdr3_length: 15; cdr3_aa: CASSPHGRGPEKLFF